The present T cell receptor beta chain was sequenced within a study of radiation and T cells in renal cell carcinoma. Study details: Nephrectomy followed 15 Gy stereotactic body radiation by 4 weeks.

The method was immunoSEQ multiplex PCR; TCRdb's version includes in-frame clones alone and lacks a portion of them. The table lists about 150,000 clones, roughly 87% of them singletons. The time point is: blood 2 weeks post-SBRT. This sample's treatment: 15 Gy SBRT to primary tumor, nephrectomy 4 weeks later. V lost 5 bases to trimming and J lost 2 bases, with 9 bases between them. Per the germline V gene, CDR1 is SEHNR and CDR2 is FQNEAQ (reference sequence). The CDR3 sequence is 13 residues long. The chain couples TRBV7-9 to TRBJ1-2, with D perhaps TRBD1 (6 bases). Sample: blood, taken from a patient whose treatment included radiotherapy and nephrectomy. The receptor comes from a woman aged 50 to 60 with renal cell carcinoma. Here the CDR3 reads CASSETGNYGYTF. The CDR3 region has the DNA TGTGCCAGCAGCGAGACAGGAAACTATGGCTACACCTTC.